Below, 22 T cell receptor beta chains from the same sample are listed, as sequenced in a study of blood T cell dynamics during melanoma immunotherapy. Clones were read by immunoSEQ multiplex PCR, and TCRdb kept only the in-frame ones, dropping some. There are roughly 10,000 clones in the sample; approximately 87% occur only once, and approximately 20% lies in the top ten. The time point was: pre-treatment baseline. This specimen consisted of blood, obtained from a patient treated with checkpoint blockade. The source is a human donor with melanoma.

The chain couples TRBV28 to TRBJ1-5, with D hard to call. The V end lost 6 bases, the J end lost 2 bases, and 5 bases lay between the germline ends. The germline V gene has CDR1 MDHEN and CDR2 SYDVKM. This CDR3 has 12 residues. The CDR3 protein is CASRFGNQPQHF. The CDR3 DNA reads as TGTGCCAGCAGGTTTGGCAATCAGCCCCAGCATTTT.

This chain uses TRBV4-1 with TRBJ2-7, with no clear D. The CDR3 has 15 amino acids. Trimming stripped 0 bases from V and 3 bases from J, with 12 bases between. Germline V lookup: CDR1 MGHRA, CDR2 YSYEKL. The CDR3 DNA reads TGCGCCAGCAGCCAAGAACCCAGCAAGCTCTACGAGCAGTACGTC. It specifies CASSQEPSKLYEQYV.

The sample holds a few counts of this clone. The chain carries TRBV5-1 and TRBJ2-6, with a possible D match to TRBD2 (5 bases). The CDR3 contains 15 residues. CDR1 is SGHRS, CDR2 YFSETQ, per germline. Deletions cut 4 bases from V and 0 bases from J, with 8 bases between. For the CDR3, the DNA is TGCGCCAGCAGCCCGGGGAGCTCTGGGGCCAACGTCCTGACTTTC. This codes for CASSPGSSGANVLTF.

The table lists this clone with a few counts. CDR3 in amino acids: CASRVARNYGYTF. The CDR3 nucleotides read TGTGCCAGCAGGGTGGCTAGAAACTATGGCTACACCTTC. This chain joins TRBV2 and TRBJ1-2; D not resolved. This CDR3 comprises 13 residues. V was shortened by 6 bases and J by 2 bases, with 10 bases between the two germline ends. The germline V gene has CDR1 SNHLY and CDR2 FYNNEI.

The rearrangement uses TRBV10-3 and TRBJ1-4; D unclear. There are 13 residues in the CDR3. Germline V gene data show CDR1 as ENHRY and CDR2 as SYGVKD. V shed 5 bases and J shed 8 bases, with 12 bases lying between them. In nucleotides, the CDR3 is TGTGCCATCAGTCGGGATGTTCGAGAAAAACTGTTTTTT. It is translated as CAISRDVREKLFF.

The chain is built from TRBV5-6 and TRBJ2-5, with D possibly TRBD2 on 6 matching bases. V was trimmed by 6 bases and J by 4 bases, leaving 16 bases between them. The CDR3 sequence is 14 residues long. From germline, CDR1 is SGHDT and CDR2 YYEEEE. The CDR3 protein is CASTLEGRRETQYF. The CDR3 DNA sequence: TGTGCCAGCACTCTGGAGGGCAGGAGAGAGACCCAGTACTTC.

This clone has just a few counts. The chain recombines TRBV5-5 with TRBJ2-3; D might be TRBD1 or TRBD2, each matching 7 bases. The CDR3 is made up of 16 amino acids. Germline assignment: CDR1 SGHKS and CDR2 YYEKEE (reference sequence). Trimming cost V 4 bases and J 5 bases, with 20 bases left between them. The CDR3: CASSDLRTRTGDTQYF. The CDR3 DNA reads TGTGCCAGCAGCGATTTAAGGACTAGGACAGGAGATACGCAGTATTTT.

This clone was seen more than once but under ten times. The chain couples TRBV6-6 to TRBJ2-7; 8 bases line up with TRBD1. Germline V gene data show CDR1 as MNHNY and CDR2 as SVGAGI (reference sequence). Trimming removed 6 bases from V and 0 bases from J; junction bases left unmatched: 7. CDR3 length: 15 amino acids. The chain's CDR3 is CASSPGQGYSYEQYF. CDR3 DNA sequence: TGTGCCAGCAGCCCCGGACAGGGATACTCCTACGAGCAGTACTTC.

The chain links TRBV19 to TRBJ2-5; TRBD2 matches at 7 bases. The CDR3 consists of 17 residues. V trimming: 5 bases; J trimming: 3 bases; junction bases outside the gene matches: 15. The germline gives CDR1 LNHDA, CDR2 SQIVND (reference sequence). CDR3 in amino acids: CASSPRRRTRGKETQYF. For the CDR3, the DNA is TGTGCCAGTAGTCCCCGGAGGAGGACTAGGGGAAAAGAGACCCAGTACTTC.

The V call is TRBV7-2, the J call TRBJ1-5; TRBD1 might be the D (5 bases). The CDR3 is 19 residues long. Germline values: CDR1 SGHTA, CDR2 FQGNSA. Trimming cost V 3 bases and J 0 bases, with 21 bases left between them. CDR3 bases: TGTGCCAGCAGCTTGCTACCGGGACGCTTCGTTTATAGCAATCAGCCCCAGCATTTT. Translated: CASSLLPGRFVYSNQPQHF.

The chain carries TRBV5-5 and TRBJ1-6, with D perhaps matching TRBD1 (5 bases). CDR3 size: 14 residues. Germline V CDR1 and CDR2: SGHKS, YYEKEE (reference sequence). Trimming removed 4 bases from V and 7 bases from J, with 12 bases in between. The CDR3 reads CASSRDGENSPLHF. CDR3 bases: TGTGCCAGCAGCCGGGACGGCGAAAATTCACCCCTCCACTTT.

CDR3 loop: CASSLIFGGIDEQYF. CDR3 DNA sequence: TGTGCCAGCAGCTTAATCTTTGGGGGCATAGACGAGCAGTACTTC. The chain couples TRBV7-3 to TRBJ2-7, with a possible D match to TRBD1 (6 bases). CDR1 is SGHTA, CDR2 FQGTGA, per germline. The CDR3 covers 15 residues. Trimming left V 1 base short and J 5 bases short, with 15 bases between.

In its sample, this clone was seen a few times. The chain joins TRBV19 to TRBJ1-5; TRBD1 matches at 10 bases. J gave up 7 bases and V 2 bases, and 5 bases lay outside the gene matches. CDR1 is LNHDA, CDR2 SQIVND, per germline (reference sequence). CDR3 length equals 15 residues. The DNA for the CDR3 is TGTGCCAGTAGTATATTAGGGACAGGGGACCAGCCCCAGCATTTT. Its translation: CASSILGTGDQPQHF.

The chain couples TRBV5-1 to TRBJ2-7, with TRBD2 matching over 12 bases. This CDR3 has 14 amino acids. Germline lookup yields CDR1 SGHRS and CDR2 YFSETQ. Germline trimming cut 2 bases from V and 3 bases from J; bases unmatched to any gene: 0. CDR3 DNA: TGCGCCAGCAGCTTACTAGCGGGGGGCTACGAGCAGTACGTC. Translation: CASSLLAGGYEQYV.

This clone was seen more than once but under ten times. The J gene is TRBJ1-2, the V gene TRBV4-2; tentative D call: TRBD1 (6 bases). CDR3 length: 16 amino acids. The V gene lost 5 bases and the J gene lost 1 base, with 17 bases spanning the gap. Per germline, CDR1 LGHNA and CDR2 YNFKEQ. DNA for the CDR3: TGTGCCAGCAGCGATTTCAACAGGGAGAGTAACTATGGCTACACCTTC. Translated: CASSDFNRESNYGYTF.

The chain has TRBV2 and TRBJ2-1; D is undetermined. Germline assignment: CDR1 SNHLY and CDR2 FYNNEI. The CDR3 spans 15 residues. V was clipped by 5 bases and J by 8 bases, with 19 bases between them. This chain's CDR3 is CASSSSSLDRDEQFF. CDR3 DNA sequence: TGTGCCAGCAGTTCGAGCAGCCTTGATCGGGATGAGCAGTTCTTC.

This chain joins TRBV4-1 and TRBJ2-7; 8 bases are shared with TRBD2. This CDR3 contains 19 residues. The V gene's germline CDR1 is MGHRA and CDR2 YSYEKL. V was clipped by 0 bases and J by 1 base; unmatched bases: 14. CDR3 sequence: CASSQDELAETSPSYEQYF. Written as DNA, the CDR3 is TGCGCCAGCAGCCAAGATGAACTAGCGGAAACGTCACCTTCCTACGAGCAGTACTTC.

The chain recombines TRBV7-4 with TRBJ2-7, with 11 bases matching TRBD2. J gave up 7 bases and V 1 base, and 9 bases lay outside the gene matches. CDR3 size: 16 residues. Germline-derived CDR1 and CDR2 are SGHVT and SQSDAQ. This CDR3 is CASSLGSLAGGVEQYF. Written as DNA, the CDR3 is TGTGCCAGCAGCTTAGGTTCATTAGCGGGAGGGGTAGAGCAGTACTTC.

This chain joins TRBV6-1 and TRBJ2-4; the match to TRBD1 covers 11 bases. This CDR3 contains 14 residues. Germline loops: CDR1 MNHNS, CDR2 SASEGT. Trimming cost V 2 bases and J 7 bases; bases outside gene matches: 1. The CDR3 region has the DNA TGTGCCAGCAGTGAAAGGGACAGGGGGAACATTCAGTACTTC. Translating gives CASSERDRGNIQYF.

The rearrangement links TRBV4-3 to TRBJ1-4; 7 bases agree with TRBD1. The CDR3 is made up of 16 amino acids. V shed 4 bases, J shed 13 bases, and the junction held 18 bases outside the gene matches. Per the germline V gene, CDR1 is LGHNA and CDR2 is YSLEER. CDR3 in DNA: TGCGCCAGCAGCCCACGCATGGGCAGGGGGACTTGGGGACTGTTTTTT. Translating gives CASSPRMGRGTWGLFF.

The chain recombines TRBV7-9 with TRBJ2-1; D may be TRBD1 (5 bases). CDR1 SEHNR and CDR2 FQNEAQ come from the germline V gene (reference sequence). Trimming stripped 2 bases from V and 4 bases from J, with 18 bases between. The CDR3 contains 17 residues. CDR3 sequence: CASSLPYRLRPYNEQFF. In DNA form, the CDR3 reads TGTGCCAGCAGCTTACCCTACAGGTTACGACCATACAATGAGCAGTTCTTC. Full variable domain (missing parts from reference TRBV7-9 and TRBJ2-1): DTGVSQNPRHKITKRGQNVTFRCDPISEHNRLYWYRQTLGQGPEFLTYFQNEAQLEKSRLLSDRFSAERPKGSFSTLEIQRTEQGDSAMYLCASSLPYRLRPYNEQFFGPGTRLTVL.

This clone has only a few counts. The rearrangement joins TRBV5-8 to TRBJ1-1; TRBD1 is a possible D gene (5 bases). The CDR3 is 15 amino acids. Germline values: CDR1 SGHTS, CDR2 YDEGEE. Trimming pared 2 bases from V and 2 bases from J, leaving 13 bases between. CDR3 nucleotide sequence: TGTGCCAGCAGCTTAGGGGTTCGGAGAAACACTGAAGCTTTCTTT. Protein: CASSLGVRRNTEAFF. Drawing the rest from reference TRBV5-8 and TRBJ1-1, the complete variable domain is EAGVTQSPTHLIKTRGQQATLRCSPISGHTSVYWYQQALGLGLQFLLWYDEGEERNRGNFPPRFSGRQFPNYSSELNVNALELEDSALYLCASSLGVRRNTEAFFGQGTRLTVV.